This entry is about one T cell receptor (beta chain). Antigen specificity is unknown. This sample is part of a study of shared clonotypes between healthy human individuals. Regarding the study as a whole: Having only a few donors restricted how much genetic and exposure-history diversity was captured. Generally, naive subsets came out with larger estimated richness than memory subsets.

Trimming stripped 0 bases from V and 7 bases from J, with 17 bases between. The CDR3 extends over 15 amino acids. CDR1 is SGHTS, CDR2 YDEGEE, per germline. This table comes from immunoSEQ multiplex PCR, and its TCRdb copy is limited to in-frame clones, with some not included. The sample records more than 550,000 clones, around 77% being singletons. V gene TRBV5-8 combines with J gene TRBJ2-7; D gene ambiguous. The specimen was memory CD4+ T cells sorted from blood. Subset meaning: CD45RA-negative fraction. This clonotype originated in a woman in her thirties in good health. The CDR3 sequence: CASSLAGSWAYEQYF. In DNA, the CDR3 is TGTGCCAGCAGCTTGGCGGGTAGTTGGGCGTATGAGCAGTACTTC.